A selection of T cell receptor beta chains follows, all from one sample in a study of PD-L1 blockade in urothelial cancer. Profiled with immunoSEQ multiplex PCR; TCRdb holds only in-frame clones, not every one. Of about 50,000 clones in the sample, more than 75% are singletons; the top ten hold 10%. Sequencing used PBMCs, obtained around atezolizumab (anti-PD-L1) treatment. The origin of the receptors is a man aged 55-75 years with urothelial cancer. Both conserved end residues are part of each CDR3. The order of the fields is clone size, V gene, J gene, D gene, CDR3 protein, CDR3 DNA. D genes are given only for firm matches. Clone sizes are given selectively: once, few, many, or a class where the clone is expanded.

size: .; V: TRBV10-2; J: TRBJ1-1; D: TRBD1; CDR3: CASTLGQGTEAFF; DNA: TGCGCCAGCACCCTAGGACAGGGCACTGAAGCTTTCTTT
size: .; V: TRBV5-1; J: TRBJ1-4; D: .; CDR3: CASSLMGANEKLFF; DNA: TGCGCCAGCAGCTTGATGGGAGCTAATGAAAAACTGTTTTTT
size: .; V: TRBV28; J: TRBJ1-2; D: .; CDR3: CASSLMRSYGYTF; DNA: TGTGCCAGCAGTTTAATGAGGAGCTATGGCTACACCTTC
size: .; V: TRBV2; J: TRBJ2-4; D: TRBD2; CDR3: CASSDLPRGAPAKNIQYF; DNA: TGTGCCAGCAGTGACCTACCGCGGGGGGCGCCAGCCAAAAACATTCAGTACTTC
size: .; V: TRBV30; J: TRBJ1-2; D: .; CDR3: CAWSPQGNYGYTF; DNA: TGTGCCTGGAGCCCCCAGGGGAACTATGGCTACACCTTC
size: .; V: TRBV5-4; J: TRBJ1-2; D: TRBD1; CDR3: CASSSWTGANYGYTF; DNA: TGTGCCAGCAGCTCATGGACAGGGGCTAACTATGGCTACACCTTC
size: .; V: TRBV10-3; J: TRBJ2-5; D: TRBD2; CDR3: CAVSESLGSGGRQETQYF; DNA: TGTGCCGTCAGTGAGTCCCTCGGGAGCGGGGGGCGTCAAGAGACCCAGTACTTC
size: .; V: TRBV7-2; J: TRBJ2-7; D: TRBD2; CDR3: CASSSLGLAGLSHF; DNA: TGTGCCAGCAGCTCCCTGGGACTAGCGGGGCTCTCCCACTTC
size: .; V: TRBV21-1; J: TRBJ1-5; D: .; CDR3: CASSKSRATGVEQPQHF; DNA: TGTGCCAGCAGCAAAAGCCGAGCAACAGGGGTGGAGCAGCCCCAGCATTTT
size: .; V: TRBV5-6; J: TRBJ1-6; D: .; CDR3: CASSQTWGANLPLHF; DNA: TGTGCCAGCAGTCAGACGTGGGGAGCTAATTTACCCCTCCACTTT
size: .; V: TRBV2; J: TRBJ2-2; D: TRBD2; CDR3: CASSETSGYSGELFF; DNA: TGTGCCAGCAGTGAGACTAGCGGATATTCCGGGGAGCTGTTTTTT
size: .; V: TRBV29-1; J: TRBJ1-2; D: TRBD1; CDR3: CSDNQGARGYTF; DNA: TGCAGCGACAACCAGGGGGCTCGGGGCTACACCTTC
size: .; V: TRBV28; J: TRBJ1-2; D: TRBD1; CDR3: CASKRQGNYGYTF; DNA: TGTGCCAGCAAAAGACAGGGAAACTATGGCTACACCTTC
size: .; V: TRBV7-2; J: TRBJ2-7; D: .; CDR3: CASSSSRFIRAYEQYF; DNA: TGTGCCAGCAGCTCCTCACGATTCATCAGGGCCTACGAGCAGTACTTC
size: .; V: TRBV5-8; J: TRBJ2-5; D: TRBD1; CDR3: CASSLGTGWTQYF; DNA: TGTGCCAGCAGCTTGGGGACAGGGTGGACCCAGTACTTC
size: .; V: TRBV6-5; J: TRBJ1-2; D: TRBD1; CDR3: CASSSYHRGYGYTF; DNA: TGTGCCAGCAGCTCCTATCACAGGGGCTATGGCTACACCTTC
size: .; V: TRBV6-6; J: TRBJ2-7; D: .; CDR3: CASSPIPGQPYEQYF; DNA: TGTGCCAGCAGCCCTATCCCGGGACAACCCTACGAGCAGTACTTC
size: .; V: TRBV7-2; J: TRBJ2-1; D: .; CDR3: CASSQGRGNEQFF; DNA: TGTGCCAGCAGCCAAGGACGGGGCAATGAGCAGTTCTTC
size: .; V: TRBV10-3; J: TRBJ2-7; D: TRBD2; CDR3: CAASGGADEQYF; DNA: TGTGCCGCTAGCGGGGGGGCAGACGAGCAGTACTTC
size: .; V: TRBV5-6; J: TRBJ2-1; D: .; CDR3: CASSFPAQTDNEQFF; DNA: TGTGCCAGCAGCTTTCCGGCTCAGACAGACAATGAGCAGTTCTTC
size: .; V: TRBV29-1; J: TRBJ2-7; D: TRBD1; CDR3: CSVEGGGRQYF; DNA: TGCAGCGTTGAAGGAGGGGGCAGACAGTACTTC
size: medium-sized; V: TRBV19; J: TRBJ1-5; D: TRBD1; CDR3: CASSTDRTGGNQPQHF; DNA: TGTGCCAGTAGTACTGACAGGACAGGGGGCAATCAGCCCCAGCATTTT
size: .; V: TRBV6-1; J: TRBJ2-7; D: .; CDR3: CASSEVRDGEQYF; DNA: TGTGCCAGCAGTGAAGTCAGGGATGGCGAGCAGTACTTC
size: .; V: TRBV6-6; J: TRBJ1-4; D: .; CDR3: CASSYEGKANEKLFF; DNA: TGTGCCAGCAGTTACGAGGGCAAGGCTAATGAAAAACTGTTTTTT
size: .; V: TRBV15; J: TRBJ2-5; D: .; CDR3: CATSRDLFEAEGVQETQYF; DNA: TGTGCCACCAGCAGAGATTTGTTCGAGGCAGAAGGGGTCCAAGAGACCCAGTACTTC
size: .; V: TRBV10-2; J: TRBJ1-2; D: TRBD1; CDR3: CASSERGGQGFYTF; DNA: TGCGCCAGCAGTGAGCGGGGGGGACAGGGTTTTTACACCTTC
size: .; V: TRBV15; J: TRBJ1-1; D: .; CDR3: CATSRGGRGINTEAFF; DNA: TGTGCCACCAGCAGAGGGGGCAGGGGTATTAACACTGAAGCTTTCTTT
size: .; V: TRBV2; J: TRBJ2-6; D: .; CDR3: CASSVVNIGANVLTF; DNA: TGTGCCAGCAGTGTCGTCAACATAGGGGCCAACGTCCTGACTTTC
size: .; V: TRBV28; J: TRBJ1-4; D: TRBD1; CDR3: CASSLNLGTGPNEKLFF; DNA: TGTGCCAGCAGTTTAAACCTAGGGACAGGGCCTAATGAAAAACTGTTTTTT